This TCR beta chain was observed in a study of cytomegalovirus exposure and HLA in healthy donors. CDR1 is MNHEY and CDR2 is SMNVEV in the germline V gene (reference sequence). V gave up 6 bases and J gave up 1 base; unmatched junction bases: 12. The CDR3 is 18 amino acids. Primers included in the PCR were 60 Vbeta and 13 Jbeta primers. The data were produced by immunoSEQ multiplex PCR, yet TCRdb's version contains in-frame clones alone and is incomplete. The sample lists some 150,000 clones; roughly 80% were seen once. This clone appeared once. The sample consisted of PBMCs. The clonotype originates from a woman aged 40 to 49 in good health and CMV-seropositive. The chain recombines TRBV27 with TRBJ2-3; 11 nucleotides align to TRBD2. The CDR3 sequence: CASRGSGRGSPGTDTQYF. CDR3 bases: TGTGCCAGCAGGGGTAGCGGGAGGGGTTCCCCAGGCACAGATACGCAGTATTTT.